What follows are 19 T cell receptor beta chains derived from one specimen sequenced in a study of T cells in Graves' hyperthyroidism and ophthalmopathy. From RNA transcripts, TCR beta CDR3 regions were amplified. HTBI primers were employed in a first-round RT-PCR of the TCR CDR3. A single record per CDR3 protein comes from TCRdb applying MiXCR to the multiplex PCR reads. The sample shows under 400,000 distinct CDR3 sequences, around 15% of them seen only once. Sequencing was carried out using blood. The receptor source for this set is a woman aged 55-70 years with Graves' ophthalmopathy.

In this sample, this clonotype turned up many times. The rearrangement uses TRBV27 and TRBJ2-7; the match to TRBD1 covers 7 bases. The V gene end was trimmed by 5 bases and the J gene end by 0 bases; junction bases not matched to a gene: 7. The CDR3 has 15 amino acids. Germline V lookup: CDR1 MNHEY, CDR2 SMNVEV (reference sequence). CDR3 in amino acids: CASSGQAGPSYEQYF. DNA for the CDR3: TGTGCCAGCAGTGGACAGGCTGGTCCCTCCTACGAGCAGTACTTC.

The chain employs TRBV9 and TRBJ2-1; 10 positions agree with TRBD2. CDR1 and CDR2 from the germline V gene are SGDLS and YYNGEE. J was trimmed by 8 bases and V by 2 bases; bases with no gene match: 7. There are 15 residues in the CDR3. The CDR3 reads CASSVLAGAGDEQFF. In nucleotides, the CDR3 is TGTGCCAGCAGCGTCCTAGCGGGAGCTGGGGATGAGCAGTTCTTC.

In this sample, this clonotype turned up a few times. This chain joins TRBV2 and TRBJ2-5; D unresolved. Per germline, CDR1 SNHLY and CDR2 FYNNEI. V was clipped by 5 bases and J by 0 bases, with 7 bases between them. The CDR3 runs 13 residues. CDR3 coding DNA: TGTGCCAGCAGTTCTAGAAACCAAGAGACCCAGTACTTC. As protein: CASSSRNQETQYF. Full variable domain (remainder filled in from reference TRBV2 and TRBJ2-5): EPEVTQTPSHQVTQMGQEVILRCVPISNHLYFYWYRQILGQKVEFLVSFYNNEISEKSEIFDDQFSVERPDGSNFTLKIRSTKLEDSAMYFCASSSRNQETQYFGPGTRLLVL.

This clonotype has more than one count but fewer than ten. V and J are TRBV20-1 and TRBJ2-1; 8 positions match TRBD2. Germline CDR1 reads DFQATT; CDR2 reads SNEGSKA (reference sequence). V gave up 5 bases and J gave up 4 bases; unmatched junction bases: 10. This CDR3 contains 15 residues. In nucleotides, the CDR3 is TGCAGTGCTTTACAAGGACTAGCTTCATACAATGAGCAGTTCTTC. It yields the protein CSALQGLASYNEQFF.

In its sample, this clonotype was seen many times. The genes are TRBV18 and TRBJ2-5; 7 nucleotides agree with TRBD1. CDR3 size: 13 residues. J gave up 3 bases and V 4 bases, and 2 bases lay outside the gene matches. Germline V CDR1 and CDR2: KGHSH, LQKENI. The CDR3 sequence: CASSQGTEETQYF. The CDR3, as DNA: TGTGCCAGCTCACAGGGGACAGAAGAGACCCAGTACTTC. Using reference TRBV18 and TRBJ2-5 for the parts outside the CDR3, the full variable domain is NAGVMQNPRHLVRRRGQEARLRCSPMKGHSHVYWYRQLPEEGLKFMVYLQKENIIDESGMPKERFSAEFPKEGPSILRIQQVVRGDSAAYFCASSQGTEETQYFGPGTRLLVL.

The chain uses TRBV29-1 and TRBJ2-1; the match to TRBD2 covers 11 bases. Germline lookup yields CDR1 SQVTM and CDR2 ANQGSEA. This CDR3 is 14 amino acids long. With V trimmed by 5 bases and J by 8 bases, 8 bases remained unmatched. CDR3 loop: CSVFALAGVDEQFF. DNA of the CDR3: TGCAGCGTTTTTGCACTAGCGGGAGTCGATGAGCAGTTCTTC.

This clonotype was seen a few times. The V and J genes are TRBV20-1 and TRBJ2-1, with 7 bases identical to TRBD2. In germline, CDR1 is DFQATT, CDR2 SNEGSKA (reference sequence). The CDR3 sequence is 13 residues long. With 5 bases clipped from V and 9 bases from J, the junction kept 10 bases outside the gene matches. The CDR3 spells CSASGGPLSEQFF. CDR3 DNA sequence: TGCAGTGCTTCGGGAGGCCCGCTTAGTGAGCAGTTCTTC.

The rearrangement uses TRBV7-2 and TRBJ2-2, with D perhaps given as TRBD1 or TRBD2 (7 bases each). The germline V and J ends were trimmed by 2 bases and 3 bases, with 13 bases remaining between them. The CDR3 runs to 16 residues. Germline V gene lookup returns CDR1 SGHTA and CDR2 FQGNSA. The CDR3 sequence: CASSLFQGGDTGELFF. The CDR3, as DNA: TGTGCCAGCAGCTTATTTCAGGGGGGGGACACCGGGGAGCTGTTTTTT.

This clonotype was seen many times. V gene TRBV7-9 combines with J gene TRBJ1-2, with D unresolved. CDR1 SEHNR and CDR2 FQNEAQ come from the germline V gene (reference sequence). Trimming left V 1 base short and J 3 bases short, with 15 bases between. The CDR3 loop spans 16 amino acids. DNA for the CDR3: TGTGCCAGCAGCTTAGGTTCAGGCCCGAACCACTATGGCTACACCTTC. This gives the protein CASSLGSGPNHYGYTF.

Ten or more counts support this clonotype. The junction and the germline gene differ at one end; a read error may be behind it. The chain is built from TRBV5-1 and TRBJ2-1, with 7 bases matching TRBD1. Germline V gives CDR1 SGHRS, CDR2 YFSETQ. This CDR3 spans 14 amino acids. The CDR3 nucleotides are TGTGCCAGCAGTTTAGGACAGGAGTACAATGAGCAGTTCTTC. It codes for CASSLGQEYNEQFF.

Only a few counts were recorded for this clonotype. The CDR3 DNA sequence: TGTGCCAGCAGCCCGGAGTTTGGATCCTACAATGAGCAGTTCTTC. Translation gives CASSPEFGSYNEQFF. V usage is TRBV4-2 and J usage is TRBJ2-1; D not resolved. CDR3 length: 15 amino acids. Germline values: CDR1 LGHNA, CDR2 YNFKEQ. Trimming removed 4 bases from V and 1 base from J, with 11 bases in between.

There are many counts of this clonotype. V gene TRBV29-1 combines with J gene TRBJ2-5; D is unresolved. CDR3 size: 12 residues. V was trimmed by 5 bases and J by 5 bases, leaving 12 bases between them. Germline V gene sequence: CDR1 SQVTM, CDR2 ANQGSEA. CDR3 sequence reads: CSVRQGPETQYF. The CDR3 nucleotides read TGCAGCGTTCGTCAAGGGCCGGAGACCCAGTACTTC.

This clonotype turned up a few times. The chain is built from TRBV25-1 and TRBJ1-5, with D tentatively TRBD1 (6 bases). This CDR3 comprises 14 residues. Germline-derived CDR1 and CDR2 are MGHDK and SYGVNS. V was shortened by 6 bases and J by 9 bases, with 18 bases between the two germline ends. CDR3 DNA: TGTGCCAGCAGCCCCGGGGGGGCCCCAAGGCCCCAGCATTTT. This translates into CASSPGGAPRPQHF.

In this sample, this clonotype turned up many times. This sequence joins TRBV4-2 and TRBJ2-3, with 13 bases that match TRBD2. Germline trimming cut 3 bases from V and 4 bases from J; bases unmatched to any gene: 7. Germline V gene sequence: CDR1 LGHNA, CDR2 YNFKEQ. CDR3 length equals 17 residues. CDR3 in amino acids: CASSQVGLAGVADTQYF. CDR3 DNA: TGTGCCAGCAGCCAGGTCGGACTAGCGGGAGTGGCAGATACGCAGTATTTT.

This chain uses TRBV7-3 with TRBJ2-3; 7 positions agree with TRBD2. V shed 1 base and J 6 bases; nucleotides not matched to a gene: 10. There are 16 residues in the CDR3. Germline CDR1 SGHTA, CDR2 FQGTGA. CDR3 DNA sequence: TGTGCCAGCAGCTTAAGAGGCGGGAGCTTGAGGGATACGCAGTATTTT. Protein: CASSLRGGSLRDTQYF.

There are many counts of this clonotype. V gene TRBV7-9 combines with J gene TRBJ2-1; D is unresolved. The CDR3 extends over 14 amino acids. In germline, CDR1 is SEHNR, CDR2 FQNEAQ (reference sequence). V lost 1 base, J lost 9 bases, and 13 bases lay in between. CDR3 sequence: CASSLGRVFGEQFF. The CDR3 DNA reads TGTGCCAGCAGCTTAGGCAGAGTATTTGGTGAGCAGTTCTTC.

This clonotype was recorded at least ten times. The chain links TRBV12-3 or TRBV12-4 to TRBJ2-5; possible D gene TRBD2, 5 bases. Trimming stripped 7 bases from V and 5 bases from J, with 20 bases between. CDR3 size: 15 residues. In nucleotides, the CDR3 is TGTGCCAGCAAGGAGAGCGGACCCTCTGGGGAGACCCAGTACTTC. This encodes CASKESGPSGETQYF.

This chain links TRBV27 with TRBJ2-1, with D perhaps assigned TRBD1 or TRBD2 (7 bases each). CDR3 size: 15 residues. Germline lookup yields CDR1 MNHEY and CDR2 SMNVEV (reference sequence). Deletions cut 6 bases from V and 2 bases from J, with 14 bases between. The CDR3 DNA is TGTGCCAGCAGCCGCAGGGGGGGGGCCTACAATGAGCAGTTCTTC. Its translation: CASSRRGGAYNEQFF.

This clonotype was observed at least ten times. The chain links TRBV28 to TRBJ2-1, with 8 bases aligning to TRBD1. Germline-derived CDR1 and CDR2 are MDHEN and SYDVKM. V trimming: 6 bases; J trimming: 2 bases; junction bases outside the gene matches: 6. The CDR3 loop spans 15 amino acids. The CDR3 here is CASRKDRGPYNEQFF. The CDR3 region has the DNA TGTGCCAGCAGGAAAGACAGGGGTCCCTACAATGAGCAGTTCTTC. Together with reference TRBV28 and TRBJ2-1, the CDR3 gives the full variable domain: DVKVTQSSRYLVKRTGEKVFLECVQDMDHENMFWYRQDPGLGLRLIYFSYDVKMKEKGDIPEGYSVSREKKERFSLILESASTNQTSMYLCASRKDRGPYNEQFFGPGTRLTVL.